These T cell receptor beta chains were read from a single sample in a study of CD8 T cells in ankylosing spondylitis. A single record per CDR3 protein comes from TCRdb applying MiXCR to the 5' RACE reads. The sample yields around 100,000 distinct CDR3 sequences, roughly 9% seen once. Sequenced: blood, either unsorted or a sorted T cell fraction (not recorded which). The receptors originated from a male donor with ankylosing spondylitis. CDR3s include the opening cysteine and the closing phenylalanine or tryptophan. A D gene is named only where the DNA matches it firmly. Part of the rows lack a size; the others show once, few, many or a class for expanded clones.

V gene	D gene	J gene	clone size	CDR3 protein	CDR3 DNA
TRBV11-2	-	TRBJ2-2	many	CASSLGQTTGELFF	TGTGCCAGCAGCTTGGGACAAACGACCGGGGAGCTGTTTTTT
TRBV2	-	TRBJ2-7	many	CASLRTRIYEQYF	TGTGCCAGCCTCAGGACGCGGATCTACGAGCAGTACTTC
TRBV27	-	TRBJ2-3	few	CASSPWTEVTDTQYF	TGTGCCAGCAGTCCCTGGACAGAAGTAACAGATACGCAGTATTTT
TRBV6-4	TRBD2	TRBJ2-3	-	CASSDLGLAGAPPTDTQYF	TGTGCCAGCAGTGACTTGGGACTAGCGGGAGCTCCCCCCACAGATACGCAGTATTTT
TRBV9	-	TRBJ1-1	-	CASSINSGRTEAFF	TGTGCCAGCAGCATCAACAGTGGTCGCACTGAAGCTTTCTTT
TRBV7-2	TRBD1	TRBJ2-7	-	CASSLDRGVSSYEQYF	TGTGCCAGCAGCTTAGACAGGGGGGTAAGCTCCTACGAGCAGTACTTC
TRBV7-9	TRBD1	TRBJ1-5	-	CASSSDRAGPQHF	TGTGCCAGCAGCTCGGACAGGGCCGGGCCCCAGCATTTT
TRBV27	-	TRBJ2-7	-	CASGNGGEQYF	TGTGCCAGCGGAAATGGGGGGGAGCAGTACTTC
TRBV7-8	-	TRBJ2-2	-	CATSLLNTGELFF	TGTGCCACTTCTTTACTGAACACCGGGGAGCTGTTTTTT
TRBV4-2	TRBD2	TRBJ2-1	-	CASSQVREINEQFF	TGTGCCAGCAGCCAAGTGCGGGAGATCAATGAGCAGTTCTTC
TRBV7-9	TRBD1	TRBJ2-1	few	CASMRQGGNNEQFF	TGTGCCAGTATGAGACAGGGGGGGAATAATGAGCAGTTCTTC
TRBV11-1	-	TRBJ2-1	many	CASSLGPVGMNEQFF	TGTGCCAGCAGCTTAGGACCGGTAGGGATGAATGAGCAGTTCTTC
TRBV20-1	TRBD1	TRBJ1-4	many	CSAVKPGQENEKLFF	TGCAGTGCAGTAAAACCGGGACAGGAGAATGAAAAACTGTTTTTT
TRBV7-9	-	TRBJ2-1	few	CASSLTDKSPYNEQFF	TGTGCCAGCAGCTTAACGGACAAGTCCCCCTACAATGAGCAGTTCTTC
TRBV7-2	-	TRBJ1-3	many	CASSPTPTPSGNTIYF	TGTGCCAGCAGCCCGACACCGACCCCCTCTGGAAACACCATATATTTT
TRBV24-1	TRBD2	TRBJ2-2	-	CATSDLAEKTNTGELFF	TGTGCCACCAGTGATCTAGCGGAGAAGACGAACACCGGGGAGCTGTTTTTT
TRBV27	TRBD1	TRBJ2-3	-	CASSFGQGAVSGLTDTQYF	TGTGCCAGCAGTTTCGGACAGGGGGCGGTTAGCGGACTCACAGATACGCAGTATTTT
TRBV6-2/TRBV6-3	-	TRBJ2-2	few	CASSPPLSGNTGELFF	TGTGCCAGCAGCCCTCCCCTATCAGGGAACACCGGGGAGCTGTTTTTT
TRBV27	-	TRBJ2-7	-	CASSLGRIYEQYF	TGTGCCAGCAGTTTAGGGCGGATCTACGAGCAGTACTTC
TRBV3-1	-	TRBJ1-5	-	CASSQDGFSNQPQHF	TGTGCCAGCAGCCAAGATGGATTTAGCAATCAGCCCCAGCATTTT
TRBV6-2/TRBV6-3	TRBD2	TRBJ2-3	many	CASSWTSGSTDTQYF	TGTGCCAGCAGTTGGACTAGCGGGAGTACAGATACGCAGTATTTT
TRBV20-1	-	TRBJ2-1	-	CSARDSGGKGVWTDNEQFF	TGCAGTGCTAGAGATAGTGGGGGGAAAGGGGTTTGGACCGACAATGAGCAGTTCTTC